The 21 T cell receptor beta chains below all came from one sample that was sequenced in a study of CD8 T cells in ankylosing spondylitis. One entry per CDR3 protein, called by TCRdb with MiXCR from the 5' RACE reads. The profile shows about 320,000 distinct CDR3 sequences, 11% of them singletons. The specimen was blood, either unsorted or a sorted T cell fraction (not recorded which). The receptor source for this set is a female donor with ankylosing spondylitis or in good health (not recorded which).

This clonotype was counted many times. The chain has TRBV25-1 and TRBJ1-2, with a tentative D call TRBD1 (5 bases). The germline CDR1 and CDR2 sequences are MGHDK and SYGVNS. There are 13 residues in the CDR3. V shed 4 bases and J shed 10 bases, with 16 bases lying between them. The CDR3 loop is CASSARGRSDYTF. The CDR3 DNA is TGTGCCAGCAGTGCAAGGGGAAGATCGGACTACACCTTC.

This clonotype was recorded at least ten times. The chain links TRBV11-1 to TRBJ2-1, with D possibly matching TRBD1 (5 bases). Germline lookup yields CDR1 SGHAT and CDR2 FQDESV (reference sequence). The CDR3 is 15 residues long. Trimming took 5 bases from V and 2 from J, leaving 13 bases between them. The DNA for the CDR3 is TGTGCCAGCAGCGCCGACAGCGCTACCTACAATGAGCAGTTCTTC. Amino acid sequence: CASSADSATYNEQFF.

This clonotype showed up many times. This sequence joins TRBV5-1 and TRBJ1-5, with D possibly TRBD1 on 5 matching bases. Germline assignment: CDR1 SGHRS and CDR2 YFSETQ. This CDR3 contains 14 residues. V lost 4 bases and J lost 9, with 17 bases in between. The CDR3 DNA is TGCGCCAGCAGCACGGGACTCCAAAAATCGCCCCAGCATTTT. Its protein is CASSTGLQKSPQHF.

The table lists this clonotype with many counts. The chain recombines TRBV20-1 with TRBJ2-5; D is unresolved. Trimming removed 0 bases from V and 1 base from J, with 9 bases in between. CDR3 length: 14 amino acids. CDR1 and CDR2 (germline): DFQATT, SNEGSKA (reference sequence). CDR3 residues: CSARDVPSQETQYF. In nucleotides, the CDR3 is TGCAGTGCTAGAGATGTACCCAGCCAAGAGACCCAGTACTTC.

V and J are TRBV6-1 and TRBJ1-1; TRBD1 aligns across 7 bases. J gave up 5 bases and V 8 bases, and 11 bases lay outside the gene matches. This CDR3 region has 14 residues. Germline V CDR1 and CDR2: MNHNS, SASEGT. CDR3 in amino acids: CASGGGAGGTEAFF. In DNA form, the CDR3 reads TGTGCCAGCGGGGGTGGGGCAGGGGGTACTGAAGCTTTCTTT.

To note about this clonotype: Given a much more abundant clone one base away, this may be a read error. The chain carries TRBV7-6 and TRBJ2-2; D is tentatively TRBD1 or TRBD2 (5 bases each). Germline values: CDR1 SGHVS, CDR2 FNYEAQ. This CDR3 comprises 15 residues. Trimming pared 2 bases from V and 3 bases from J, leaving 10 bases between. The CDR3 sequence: CASSLWGTDTGELFF. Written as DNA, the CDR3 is TGTGCCAGCAGCTTATGGGGGACCGACACCGGGGAGCTGTTTTTT.

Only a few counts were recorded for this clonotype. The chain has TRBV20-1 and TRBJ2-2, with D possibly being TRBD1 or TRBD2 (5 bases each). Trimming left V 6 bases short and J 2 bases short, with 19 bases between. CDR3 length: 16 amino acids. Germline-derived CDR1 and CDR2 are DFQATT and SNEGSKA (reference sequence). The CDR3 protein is CSASWDLRGNTGELFF. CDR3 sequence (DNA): TGCAGTGCATCTTGGGACCTCAGAGGTAACACCGGGGAGCTGTTTTTT.

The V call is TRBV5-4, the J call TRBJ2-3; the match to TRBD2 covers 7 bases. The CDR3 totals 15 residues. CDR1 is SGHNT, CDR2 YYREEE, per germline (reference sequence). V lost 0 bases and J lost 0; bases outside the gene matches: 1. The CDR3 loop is CASSLVRESTDTQYF. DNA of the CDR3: TGTGCCAGCAGCTTGGTGCGGGAGAGCACAGATACGCAGTATTTT.

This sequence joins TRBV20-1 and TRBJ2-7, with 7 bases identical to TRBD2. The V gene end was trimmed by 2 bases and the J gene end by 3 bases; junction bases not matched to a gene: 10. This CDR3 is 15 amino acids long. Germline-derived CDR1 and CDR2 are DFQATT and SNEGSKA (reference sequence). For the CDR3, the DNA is TGCAGTGCTAGAATTGGGGGACTACCCTACTACGAGCAGTACTTC. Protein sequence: CSARIGGLPYYEQYF.

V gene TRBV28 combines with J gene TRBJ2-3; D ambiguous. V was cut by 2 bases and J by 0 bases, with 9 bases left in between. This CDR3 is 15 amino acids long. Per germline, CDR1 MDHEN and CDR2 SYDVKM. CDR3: CASSLDPRSTDTQYF. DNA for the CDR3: TGTGCCAGCAGTTTAGATCCCCGTAGCACAGATACGCAGTATTTT.

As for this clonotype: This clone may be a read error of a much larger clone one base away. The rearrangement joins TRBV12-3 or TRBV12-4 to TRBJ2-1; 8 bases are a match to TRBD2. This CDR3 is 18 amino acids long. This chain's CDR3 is CAISLGVGGVSAYNEQFF. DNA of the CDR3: TGTGCCATCAGTTTAGGTGTCGGGGGGGTCTCTGCATACAATGAGCAGTTCTTC.

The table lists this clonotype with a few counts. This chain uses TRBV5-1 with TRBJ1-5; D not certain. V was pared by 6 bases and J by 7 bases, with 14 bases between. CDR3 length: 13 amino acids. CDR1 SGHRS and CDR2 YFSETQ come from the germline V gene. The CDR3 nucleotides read TGCGCCAGCAAGGAGGGCGCGGGACAGCCCCAGCATTTT. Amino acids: CASKEGAGQPQHF.

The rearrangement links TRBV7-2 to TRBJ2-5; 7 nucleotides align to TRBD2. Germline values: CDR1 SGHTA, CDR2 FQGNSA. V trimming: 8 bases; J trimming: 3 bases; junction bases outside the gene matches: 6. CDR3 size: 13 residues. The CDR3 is CASARDYKETQYF. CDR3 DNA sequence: TGTGCCAGCGCCCGGGACTACAAAGAGACCCAGTACTTC.

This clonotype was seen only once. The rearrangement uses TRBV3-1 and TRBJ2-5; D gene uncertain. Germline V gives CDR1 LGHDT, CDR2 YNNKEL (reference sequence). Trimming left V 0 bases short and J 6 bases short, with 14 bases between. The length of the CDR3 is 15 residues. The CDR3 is CASSQELVGGQTQYF. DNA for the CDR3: TGTGCCAGCAGCCAAGAGTTGGTAGGCGGACAGACCCAGTACTTC.

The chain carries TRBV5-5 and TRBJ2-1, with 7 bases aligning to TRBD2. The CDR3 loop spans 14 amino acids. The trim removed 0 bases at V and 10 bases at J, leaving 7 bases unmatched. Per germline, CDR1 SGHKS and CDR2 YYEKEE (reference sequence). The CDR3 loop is CASSLGRGVGEQFF. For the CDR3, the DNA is TGTGCCAGCAGCTTGGGACGGGGGGTTGGAGAGCAGTTCTTC.

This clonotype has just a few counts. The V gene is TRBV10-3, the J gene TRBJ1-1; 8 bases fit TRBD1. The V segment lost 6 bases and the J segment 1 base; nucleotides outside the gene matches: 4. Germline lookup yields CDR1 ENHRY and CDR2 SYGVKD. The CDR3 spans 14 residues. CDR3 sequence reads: CAIRRDRTNTEAFF. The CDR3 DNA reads TGTGCCATCAGGAGGGACAGGACGAACACTGAAGCTTTCTTT.

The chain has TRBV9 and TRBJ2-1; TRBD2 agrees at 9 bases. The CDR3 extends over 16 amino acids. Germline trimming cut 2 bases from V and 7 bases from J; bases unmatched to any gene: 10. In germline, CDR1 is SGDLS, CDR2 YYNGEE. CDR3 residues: CASSVRPAGGPNEQFF. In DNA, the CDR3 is TGTGCCAGCAGCGTTCGCCCCGCGGGGGGGCCGAATGAGCAGTTCTTC.

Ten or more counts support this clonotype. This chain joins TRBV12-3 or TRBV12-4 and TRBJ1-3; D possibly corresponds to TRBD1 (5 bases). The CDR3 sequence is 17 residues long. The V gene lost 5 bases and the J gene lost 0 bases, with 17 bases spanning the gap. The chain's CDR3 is CASSPRAGHSSGNTIYF. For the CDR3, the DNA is TGTGCCAGCAGTCCGCGCGCCGGACATAGCTCTGGAAACACCATATATTTT.

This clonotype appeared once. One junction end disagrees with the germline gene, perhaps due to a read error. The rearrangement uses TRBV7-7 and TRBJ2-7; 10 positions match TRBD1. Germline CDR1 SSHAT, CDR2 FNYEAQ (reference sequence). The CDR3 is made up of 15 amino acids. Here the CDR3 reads CAGSLGTGASYEQYF. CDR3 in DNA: TGTGCCGGCAGCTTAGGGACAGGGGCCTCCTACGAGCAGTACTTC.

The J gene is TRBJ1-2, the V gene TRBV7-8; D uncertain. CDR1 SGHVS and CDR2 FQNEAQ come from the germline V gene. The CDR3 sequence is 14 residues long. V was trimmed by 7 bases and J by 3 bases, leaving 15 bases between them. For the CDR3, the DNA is TGTGCCAGCAACCGAGGTCTCGGGGACTATGGCTACACCTTC. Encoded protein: CASNRGLGDYGYTF.

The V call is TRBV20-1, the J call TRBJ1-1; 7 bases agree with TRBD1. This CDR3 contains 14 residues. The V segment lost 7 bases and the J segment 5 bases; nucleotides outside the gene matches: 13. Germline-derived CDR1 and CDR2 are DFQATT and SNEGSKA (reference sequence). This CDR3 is CSGPQQGDRTEAFF. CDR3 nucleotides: TGCAGTGGTCCGCAGCAGGGGGATCGGACTGAAGCTTTCTTT.